The rows below give T cell receptor beta chains drawn from one sample of a study of spatial heterogeneity in lung cancer. TCRdb fed the 5' RACE reads into MiXCR, producing one record per CDR3 protein. This table holds under 150,000 distinct CDR3 sequences, approximately 11% found once. The sample was PBMCs, taken at follow-up. These receptors originate from a female donor with early-stage non-small cell lung cancer. CDR3s leave out the opening cysteine and the closing phenylalanine or tryptophan. A D gene is named only where the DNA matches it firmly.

D gene	J gene	V gene	CDR3 length	CDR3 protein
TRBD2	TRBJ2-3	TRBV7-2	16	ASSLRPIAGGFTDTQY
.	TRBJ1-1	TRBV27	13	ASSRRGWEFPEAF
.	TRBJ2-1	TRBV29-1	12	SVDGVGPGDEQF
.	TRBJ2-2	TRBV28	14	ASSYGGQGSTGELF
TRBD2	TRBJ2-5	TRBV10-3	12	AISERGVQETQY
TRBD2	TRBJ2-4	TRBV4-2	12	ASSQASGSDIQY
.	TRBJ1-1	TRBV12-3/TRBV12-4	11	ASSFQRNTEAF
TRBD1	TRBJ2-1	TRBV24-1	14	VTSDKGQGNYNEQF
TRBD1	TRBJ1-5	TRBV28	13	ASRQDRLSNQPQH
TRBD2	TRBJ2-7	TRBV18	14	ASSSRLLAGAGEQY
TRBD1	TRBJ1-4	TRBV29-1	13	SVPGQGALGEKLF
.	TRBJ2-7	TRBV11-2	9	ASSRTYEQY
TRBD2	TRBJ2-4	TRBV6-5	13	ASSPSLAGVGIQY
.	TRBJ2-1	TRBV11-2	12	ASSLTEITGEQF
.	TRBJ2-7	TRBV29-1	10	SARAGLYEQY
.	TRBJ1-5	TRBV5-1	13	ASRTGTRDNQPQH
TRBD2	TRBJ2-1	TRBV7-9	17	ASSLVLAGIWSSYNEQF
TRBD2	TRBJ2-7	TRBV28	13	ASNRSGRTAYEQY
.	TRBJ2-2	TRBV7-2	11	ASSLDNTGELF
.	TRBJ1-1	TRBV20-1	14	SARELVGKGWGEAF
.	TRBJ2-7	TRBV7-6	10	ASSLNGYEQY
.	TRBJ2-7	TRBV9	13	ASSVDGLSSYEQY
TRBD2	TRBJ2-1	TRBV12-3/TRBV12-4	13	ASSTSLADRTEQF
.	TRBJ1-6	TRBV7-3	12	ASSPTGYNSPLH
.	TRBJ2-1	TRBV29-1	13	SVVFQAPSYNEQF
.	TRBJ1-2	TRBV20-1	11	SARPPDSYGYT
.	TRBJ2-7	TRBV12-3/TRBV12-4	13	ASTRTETYSYEQY
.	TRBJ1-1	TRBV4-2	11	ASSHQTNTEAF
TRBD1	TRBJ2-3	TRBV2	11	ASRYNRGDTQY
.	TRBJ1-1	TRBV29-1	10	SVGQSNTEAF
.	TRBJ2-5	TRBV4-3	11	ASSQGGARTQY
TRBD1	TRBJ2-5	TRBV11-2	15	ASSLDPDRRVEETQY
.	TRBJ2-1	TRBV6-6	8	ASGSDEQF
TRBD2	TRBJ2-1	TRBV11-2	18	ASSLVRRGRLASSTNEQF
TRBD1	TRBJ2-7	TRBV28	11	ASGTGPGDEQY
TRBD2	TRBJ2-3	TRBV6-2/TRBV6-3	14	ASSSWTSFGTDTQY
.	TRBJ2-3	TRBV24-1	16	ATSPGNKGVKITDTQY
.	TRBJ2-6	TRBV29-1	11	SVDLTGANVLT
.	TRBJ1-4	TRBV5-5	12	ASSLSGFNEKLF
.	TRBJ2-6	TRBV2	14	ASSESPFSGANVLT
TRBD2	TRBJ2-5	TRBV7-9	14	ASSHSGTRGRETQY
.	TRBJ1-1	TRBV7-6	11	ASSSDTNTEAF
.	TRBJ2-3	TRBV11-2	11	ASSSPPTDTQY
TRBD2	TRBJ2-7	TRBV19	13	ASRSTSGGSYEQY
TRBD1	TRBJ2-3	TRBV20-1	13	SAPQTGAVGDTQY
TRBD1	TRBJ1-2	TRBV4-1	13	ASSQVPGQNYGYT
.	TRBJ1-1	TRBV12-3/TRBV12-4	9	ASTLNTEAF